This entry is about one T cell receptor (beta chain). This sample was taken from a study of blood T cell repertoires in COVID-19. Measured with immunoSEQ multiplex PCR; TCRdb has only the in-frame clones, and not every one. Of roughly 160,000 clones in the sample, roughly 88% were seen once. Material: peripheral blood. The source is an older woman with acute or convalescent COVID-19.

CDR3 protein: CATSRGGQETQYF. The CDR3 nucleotides read TGTGCCACCAGTCGGGGAGGCCAAGAGACCCAGTACTTC. This chain links TRBV24-1 with TRBJ2-5, with D perhaps matching TRBD2 (6 bases). The CDR3 is made up of 13 amino acids. The ends were cut back, 6 bases at V and 1 base at J, with 8 bases in the middle. Germline V gene data show CDR1 as KGHDR and CDR2 as SFDVKD.